This TCR beta chain emerged from a study of blood T cell repertoires in COVID-19. Methods used by the authors: Amplification of reference gene primers provided the estimated nucleated cell counts. Using immunoSEQ multiplex PCR, the repertoire was profiled, and TCRdb retains in-frame clones only, with some absent. V and J calls plus clone size are reproduced from that table; the DNA served to infer D and trimming. Among around 310,000 clones listed, approximately 88% were seen once. The study drew participants aged roughly 18 to 95 years from 20 to 30 US areas. Cohort placement rested on clinical history that participants reported themselves. The material sequenced was PBMCs or T cells enriched from blood (not recorded which). The origin of this receptor is a man aged 30 to 45 who had recovered from COVID-19.

Here the CDR3 DNA reads TGTGCCAGCAGCGTAAGCGGGGGGTACAATGAGCAGTTCTTC. Translating gives CASSVSGGYNEQFF. The chain couples TRBV9 to TRBJ2-1, with 9 bases lining up with TRBD2. With 1 base clipped from V and 4 bases from J, the junction kept 0 bases outside the gene matches. The CDR3 runs 14 residues. The germline V gene encodes CDR1 SGDLS and CDR2 YYNGEE. Full variable domain (remainder filled in from reference TRBV9 and TRBJ2-1): DSGVTQTPKHLITATGQRVTLRCSPRSGDLSVYWYQQSLDQGLQFLIQYYNGEERAKGNILERFSAQQFPDLHSELNLSSLELGDSALYFCASSVSGGYNEQFFGPGTRLTVL.